The clone carrying this TCR beta chain has only a few counts. Its matching antigen is unknown. This sample stems from a study of T cells after yellow fever vaccination. Findings of the study overall: Weaker overall was a secondary response that nonetheless peaked faster, on day 5 versus 15.

With V trimmed by 7 bases and J by 6 bases, 10 bases remained unmatched. This CDR3 contains 13 residues. Germline V gene data show CDR1 as SQVTM and CDR2 as ANQGSEA. UMIs were added to TCR cDNA along with a universal primer site when it was made by 5'RACE template switching. MiXCR, run by TCRdb on the 5' RACE reads, gives a single entry per CDR3 protein. The sample yields 200,000 to 250,000 distinct CDR3 sequences, 6.9% seen once. The sequence came from a man aged 30-40 years who received the YFV17D yellow fever vaccine. The chain has TRBV29-1 and TRBJ2-3; 7 positions agree with TRBD2. The sequenced sample was CD4+ T cells sorted from PBMCs, obtained 15 days after the yellow fever booster vaccination. CDR3 region: CSGGGGGGDTQYF. In nucleotides, the CDR3 is TGCAGCGGGGGGGGAGGAGGTGGGGATACGCAGTATTTT.